This TCR beta chain was identified during a study of technical replicates of blood from a handful of donors. Measured with immunoSEQ multiplex PCR; TCRdb has only the in-frame clones, and not every one. The data contain under 100,000 clones, about 86% of them singletons. Trimming took 6 bases from V and 8 from J, leaving 20 bases between them. Germline CDR1 is SQVTM and CDR2 is ANQGSEA. The CDR3 contains 14 residues. This clonotype was sampled from a human donor in good health. Some clones in this sample may be carry-over from other donors' samples. The sample comprised PBMCs. This chain connects TRBV29-1 to TRBJ2-1, with a weak D call TRBD2 (6 bases). In DNA form, the CDR3 reads TGCAGCGTCGCGGGACTCCTTTGGACCCATGAGCAGTTCTTC. It codes for CSVAGLLWTHEQFF.